This TCR beta chain originates from a study of shared clonotypes between healthy human individuals. CDR3 size: 12 residues. CDR1 and CDR2 from the germline V gene are MGHRA and YSYEKL. Trimming took 3 bases from V and 10 from J, leaving 10 bases between them. The table came from immunoSEQ multiplex PCR; TCRdb's copy has only in-frame clones and leaves some out. The sample lists some 2.4 million clones, roughly 93% seen once, with more than 0.35% in the top ten. In regard to this clone: Its antigen is not known.

The study, taken as a whole, reports: Depth was large, yet rarefaction showed that sorted-subset sequencing was incomplete. Clonotypes not shared had lower generation probabilities than those common to all four donors.

The chain uses TRBV4-1 and TRBJ2-1; D may be TRBD1 (6 bases). This clonotype was sampled from a man younger than 30 in good health. Some clones in this sample may be carry-over from other donors' samples. Specimen: naive CD4+ T cells from PBMCs. Subset indicated: CD45RA+ positively selected. CDR3 loop: CASSQQDREQFF. The CDR3 bases are TGCGCCAGCAGCCAGCAAGACAGGGAGCAGTTCTTC.